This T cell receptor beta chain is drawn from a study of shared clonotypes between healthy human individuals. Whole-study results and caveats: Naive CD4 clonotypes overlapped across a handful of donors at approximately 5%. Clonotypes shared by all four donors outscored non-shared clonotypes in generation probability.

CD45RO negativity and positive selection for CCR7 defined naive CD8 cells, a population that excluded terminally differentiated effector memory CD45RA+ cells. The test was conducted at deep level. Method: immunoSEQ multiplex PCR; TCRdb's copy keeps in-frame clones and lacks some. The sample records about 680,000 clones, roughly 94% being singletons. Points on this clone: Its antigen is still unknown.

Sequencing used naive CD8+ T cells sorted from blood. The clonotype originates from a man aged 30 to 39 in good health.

CDR3 DNA sequence: TGCGCCAGCAGCTTGGACAGGGATCCCTCCTACGAGCAGTACTTC. This encodes CASSLDRDPSYEQYF. This chain joins TRBV5-1 and TRBJ2-7; possible D gene TRBD1, 6 bases. The CDR3 length is 15 residues. Trimming shortened V by 0 bases and J by 0 bases, and 10 bases separated the two germline ends. Germline V gene sequence: CDR1 SGHRS, CDR2 YFSETQ. Drawing the rest from reference TRBV5-1 and TRBJ2-7, the complete variable domain is KAGVTQTPRYLIKTRGQQVTLSCSPISGHRSVSWYQQTPGQGLQFLFEYFSETQRNKGNFPGRFSGRQFSNSRSEMNVSTLELGDSALYLCASSLDRDPSYEQYFGPGTRLTVT.